A single sample gave rise to the 4 T cell receptor beta chains below, sequenced in a study of cytomegalovirus exposure and HLA in healthy donors. PCR employed 60 Vbeta and 13 Jbeta primers. Here immunoSEQ multiplex PCR was the method, and the copy in TCRdb shows in-frame clones only, minus some. The repertoire consists of about 210,000 clones, with over 60% occurring once and the leading ten covering about 2%. The source material was PBMCs. The receptor source for this set is a male donor in good health and CMV-seronegative.

The CDR3 region has the DNA TGTGCCAGCACCAGGACAGGGTTGGGCGAGCAGTACTTC. As protein: CASTRTGLGEQYF. V and J are TRBV2 and TRBJ2-7; 8 bases agree with TRBD1. The CDR3 contains 13 residues. V lost 7 bases, J lost 6 bases, and 8 bases stayed unmatched. Germline V CDR1 and CDR2: SNHLY, FYNNEI.

The chain couples TRBV6-5 to TRBJ1-2; 8 bases agree with TRBD1. This CDR3 is built from 13 residues. V trimming: 6 bases; J trimming: 3 bases; junction bases outside the gene matches: 3. Germline loops: CDR1 MNHEY, CDR2 SVGAGI. Here the CDR3 reads CASRRTGHYGYTF. CDR3 nucleotide sequence: TGTGCCAGCAGGAGGACAGGGCACTATGGCTACACCTTC.

This rearrangement joins TRBV2 to TRBJ2-3, with D maybe TRBD1 (6 bases). The ends were cut back, 6 bases at V and 0 bases at J, with 10 bases in the middle. The V gene's germline CDR1 is SNHLY and CDR2 FYNNEI. The CDR3 length is 14 residues. The CDR3 DNA is TGTGCCAGCAGCGGGACATCTAGCACAGATACGCAGTATTTT. As protein: CASSGTSSTDTQYF.

This clone was found a few times. The chain uses TRBV7-3 and TRBJ2-1; TRBD2 agrees at 9 bases. In germline, CDR1 is SGHTA, CDR2 FQGTGA. This CDR3 comprises 13 residues. V dropped 8 bases and J dropped 2; count of bases not matched to a gene: 1. CDR3 amino acids: CASAGGPYNEQFF. DNA for the CDR3: TGTGCCAGCGCGGGAGGGCCCTACAATGAGCAGTTCTTC.